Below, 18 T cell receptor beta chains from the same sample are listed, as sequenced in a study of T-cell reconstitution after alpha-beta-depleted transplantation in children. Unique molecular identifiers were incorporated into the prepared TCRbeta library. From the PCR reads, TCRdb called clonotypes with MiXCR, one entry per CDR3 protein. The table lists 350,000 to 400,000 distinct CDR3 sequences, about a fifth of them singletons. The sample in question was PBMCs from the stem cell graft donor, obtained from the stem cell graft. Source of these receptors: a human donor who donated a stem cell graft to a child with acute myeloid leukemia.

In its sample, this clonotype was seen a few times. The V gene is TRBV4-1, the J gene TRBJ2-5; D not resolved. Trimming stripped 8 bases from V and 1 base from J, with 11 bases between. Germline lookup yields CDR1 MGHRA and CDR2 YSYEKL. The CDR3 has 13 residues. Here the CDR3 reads CASCPTGQETQYF. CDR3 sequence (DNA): TGCGCCAGCTGCCCGACCGGCCAAGAGACCCAGTACTTC.

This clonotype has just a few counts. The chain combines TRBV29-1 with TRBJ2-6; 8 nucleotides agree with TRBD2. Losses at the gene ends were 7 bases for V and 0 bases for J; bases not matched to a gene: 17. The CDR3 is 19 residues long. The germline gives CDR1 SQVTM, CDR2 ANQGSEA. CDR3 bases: TGCAGCGGGCGGGGCGGGAGGTCTCTGGATGGCTCTGGGGCCAACGTCCTGACTTTC. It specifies CSGRGGRSLDGSGANVLTF.

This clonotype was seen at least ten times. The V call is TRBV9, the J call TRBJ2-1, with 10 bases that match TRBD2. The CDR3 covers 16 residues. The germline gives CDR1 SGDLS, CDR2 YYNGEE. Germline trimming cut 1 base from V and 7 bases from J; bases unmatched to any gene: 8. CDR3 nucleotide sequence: TGTGCCAGCAGCGTATTGCTAGCGGGGGACCTAAATGAGCAGTTCTTC. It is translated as CASSVLLAGDLNEQFF. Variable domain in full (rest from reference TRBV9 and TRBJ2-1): DSGVTQTPKHLITATGQRVTLRCSPRSGDLSVYWYQQSLDQGLQFLIQYYNGEERAKGNILERFSAQQFPDLHSELNLSSLELGDSALYFCASSVLLAGDLNEQFFGPGTRLTVL.

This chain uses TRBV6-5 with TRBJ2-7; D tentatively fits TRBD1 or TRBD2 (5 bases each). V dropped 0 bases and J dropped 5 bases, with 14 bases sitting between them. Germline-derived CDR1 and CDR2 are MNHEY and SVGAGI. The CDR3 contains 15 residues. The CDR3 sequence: CASSYSSGPLDEQYF. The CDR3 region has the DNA TGTGCCAGCAGTTACTCGTCGGGACCACTAGACGAGCAGTACTTC.

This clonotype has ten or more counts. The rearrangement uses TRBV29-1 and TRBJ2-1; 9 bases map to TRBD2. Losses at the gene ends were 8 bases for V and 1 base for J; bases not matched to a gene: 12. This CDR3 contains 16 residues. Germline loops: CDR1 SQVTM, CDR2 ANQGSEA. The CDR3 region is CSFRLAAITSYNEQFF. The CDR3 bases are TGCAGCTTTCGACTAGCGGCTATTACTTCCTACAATGAGCAGTTCTTC.

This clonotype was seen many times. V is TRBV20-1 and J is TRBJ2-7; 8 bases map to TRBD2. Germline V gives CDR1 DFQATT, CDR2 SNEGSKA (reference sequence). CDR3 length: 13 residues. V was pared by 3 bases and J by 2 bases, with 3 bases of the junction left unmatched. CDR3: CSASPGGAYEQYF. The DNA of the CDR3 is TGCAGTGCTAGCCCCGGGGGGGCCTACGAGCAGTACTTC.

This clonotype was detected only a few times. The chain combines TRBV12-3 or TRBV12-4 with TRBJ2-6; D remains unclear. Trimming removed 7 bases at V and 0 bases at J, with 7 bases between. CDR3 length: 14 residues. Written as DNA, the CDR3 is TGTGCCAGCACCAAGAGCTCTGGGGCCAACGTCCTGACTTTC. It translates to CASTKSSGANVLTF.

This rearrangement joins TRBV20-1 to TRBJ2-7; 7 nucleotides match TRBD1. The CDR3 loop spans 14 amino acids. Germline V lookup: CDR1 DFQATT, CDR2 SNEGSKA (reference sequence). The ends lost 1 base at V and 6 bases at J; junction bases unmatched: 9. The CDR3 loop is CSARGQGSIGEQYF. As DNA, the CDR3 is TGCAGTGCTAGAGGACAGGGATCGATTGGCGAGCAGTACTTC.

The CDR3 protein is CSAGSLSYEQYF. The DNA for the CDR3 is TGCAGTGCCGGGAGCCTCTCCTACGAGCAGTACTTC. The genes are TRBV20-1 and TRBJ2-7; D is perhaps TRBD2 (6 bases). The CDR3 sequence is 12 residues long. Germline loops: CDR1 DFQATT, CDR2 SNEGSKA (reference sequence). Trimming pared 6 bases from V and 0 bases from J, leaving 9 bases between.

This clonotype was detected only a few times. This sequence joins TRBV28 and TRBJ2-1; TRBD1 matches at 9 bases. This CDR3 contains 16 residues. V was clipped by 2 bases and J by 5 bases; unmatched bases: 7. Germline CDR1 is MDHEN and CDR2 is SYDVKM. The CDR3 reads CASSLPQGQGNNEQFF. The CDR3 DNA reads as TGTGCCAGCAGTTTACCTCAAGGACAGGGGAACAATGAGCAGTTCTTC.

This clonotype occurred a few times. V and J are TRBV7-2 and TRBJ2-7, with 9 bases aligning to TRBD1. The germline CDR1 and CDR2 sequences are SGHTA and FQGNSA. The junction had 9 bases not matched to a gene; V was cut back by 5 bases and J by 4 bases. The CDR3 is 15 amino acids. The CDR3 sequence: CASSINRGPSYEQYF. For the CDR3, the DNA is TGTGCCAGCAGCATTAACAGGGGGCCCTCATACGAGCAGTACTTC. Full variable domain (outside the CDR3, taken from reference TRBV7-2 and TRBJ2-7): GAGVSQSPSNKVTEKGKDVELRCDPISGHTALYWYRQSLGQGLEFLIYFQGNSAPDKSGLPSDRFSAERTGGSVSTLTIQRTQQEDSAVYLCASSINRGPSYEQYFGPGTRLTVT.

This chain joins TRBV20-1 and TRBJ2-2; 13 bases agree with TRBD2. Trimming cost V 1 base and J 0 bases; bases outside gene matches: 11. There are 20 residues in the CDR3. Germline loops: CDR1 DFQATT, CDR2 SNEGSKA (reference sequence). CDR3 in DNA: TGCAGTGCTAGAGTCGCGACTAGCGGGAGGAGGGCCTCGAACACCGGGGAGCTGTTTTTT. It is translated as CSARVATSGRRASNTGELFF.

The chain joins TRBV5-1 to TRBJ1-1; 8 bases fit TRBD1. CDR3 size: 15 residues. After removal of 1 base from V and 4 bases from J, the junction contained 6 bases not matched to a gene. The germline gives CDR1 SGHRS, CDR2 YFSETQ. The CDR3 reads CASSLLTGEGTEAFF. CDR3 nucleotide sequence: TGCGCCAGCAGCTTGCTGACAGGGGAGGGCACTGAAGCTTTCTTT. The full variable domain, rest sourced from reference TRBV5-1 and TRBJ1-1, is KAGVTQTPRYLIKTRGQQVTLSCSPISGHRSVSWYQQTPGQGLQFLFEYFSETQRNKGNFPGRFSGRQFSNSRSEMNVSTLELGDSALYLCASSLLTGEGTEAFFGQGTRLTVV.

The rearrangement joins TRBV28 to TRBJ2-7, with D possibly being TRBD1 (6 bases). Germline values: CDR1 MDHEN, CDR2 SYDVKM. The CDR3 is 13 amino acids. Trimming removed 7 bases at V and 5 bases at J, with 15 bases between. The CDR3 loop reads CASIGTPLHEQYF. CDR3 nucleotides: TGTGCCAGCATTGGGACACCCTTACACGAGCAGTACTTC.

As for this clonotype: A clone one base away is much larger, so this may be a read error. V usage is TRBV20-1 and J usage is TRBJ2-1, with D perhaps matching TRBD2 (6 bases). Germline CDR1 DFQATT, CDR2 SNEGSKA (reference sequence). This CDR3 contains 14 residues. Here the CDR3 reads CIARQVAVVNEQFF. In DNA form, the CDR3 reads TGCATTGCTAGGCAAGTAGCGGTCGTAAATGAGCAGTTCTTC.

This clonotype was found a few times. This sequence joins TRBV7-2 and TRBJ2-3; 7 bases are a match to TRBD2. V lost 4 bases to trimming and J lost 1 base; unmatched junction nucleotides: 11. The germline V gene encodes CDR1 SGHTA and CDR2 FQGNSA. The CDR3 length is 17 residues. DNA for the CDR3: TGTGCCAGCAGCTCCCCCCCGGGGAGCGGGGGCACAGATACGCAGTATTTT. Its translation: CASSSPPGSGGTDTQYF.

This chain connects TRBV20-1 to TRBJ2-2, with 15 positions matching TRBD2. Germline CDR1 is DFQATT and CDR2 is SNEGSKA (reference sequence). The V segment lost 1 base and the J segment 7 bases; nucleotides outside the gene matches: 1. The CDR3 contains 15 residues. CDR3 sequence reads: CSARGTSGRDGELFF. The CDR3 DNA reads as TGCAGTGCTAGAGGGACTAGCGGGAGGGACGGGGAGCTGTTTTTT.

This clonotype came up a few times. CDR3 amino acids: CASSIDSAKTTYNEQFF. CDR3 coding DNA: TGTGCCAGTAGTATAGATAGCGCGAAGACCACCTACAATGAGCAGTTCTTC. The J gene is TRBJ2-1, the V gene TRBV19, with D maybe TRBD2 (5 bases). The V gene's germline CDR1 is LNHDA and CDR2 SQIVND (reference sequence). The CDR3 has 17 residues. Trimming took off 0 bases at V and 2 bases at J, with 14 bases between the two ends.